These 3 T cell receptor beta chains share one sample of origin, sequenced in a study of cytomegalovirus exposure and HLA in healthy donors. The PCR made use of 60 Vbeta and 13 Jbeta primers. TCRdb keeps only in-frame clones here, not all; method: immunoSEQ multiplex PCR. In the table there are approximately 160,000 clones, around 80% of which are singletons. The sample taken for sequencing was PBMCs. These receptors were taken from a woman in her fifties or sixties in good health and CMV-seropositive.

This clone was picked up a small number of times. The CDR3 protein is CASSEGGRVGGETQYF. The CDR3 region has the DNA TGTGCCAGCAGTGAAGGTGGTAGGGTGGGGGGGGAGACCCAGTACTTC. V usage is TRBV6-1 and J usage is TRBJ2-5; 7 nucleotides align to TRBD2. Looked up from germline, CDR1 is MNHNS and CDR2 is SASEGT. The CDR3 is 16 amino acids. The V and J ends lost 1 base and 5 bases, in that order; junction bases with no gene match: 10.

The gene calls are TRBV4-3 and TRBJ1-4; 7 bases fit TRBD1. After removal of 0 bases from V and 8 bases from J, the junction contained 9 bases not matched to a gene. This CDR3 comprises 16 residues. CDR1 is LGHNA, CDR2 YSLEER, per germline. As DNA, the CDR3 is TGCGCCAGCAGCCAAGAAAATGGGAAGGGGGCGGAAAAACTGTTTTTT. Translating gives CASSQENGKGAEKLFF.

This clone was counted between two and nine times. J is TRBJ1-2 and V is TRBV9; 9 nucleotides line up with TRBD1. Germline values: CDR1 SGDLS, CDR2 YYNGEE. J was trimmed by 5 bases and V by 2 bases; bases with no gene match: 7. The length of the CDR3 is 15 residues. CDR3 nucleotides: TGTGCCAGCAGCGTCACAGGGGGCGCACAATATGGCTACACCTTC. Its translation: CASSVTGGAQYGYTF.